This T cell receptor beta chain was sequenced in a study of blood T cell repertoires in COVID-19. Turning to the study itself: The analysed material was cDNA or gDNA that came from T cells, B-cell-depleted T cells, or PBMCs.

The participants were between roughly 18 and 100 years old and came from under 25 US areas. Germline values: CDR1 LNHDA, CDR2 SQIVND (reference sequence). CDR3 length equals 17 residues. V was clipped by 6 bases and J by 1 base, with 19 bases between them. Produced via immunoSEQ multiplex PCR; TCRdb's table is partial and in-frame only. Of about 310,000 clones listed, approximately 90% are singletons. This clone is a singleton in its sample. The sequencing input was PBMCs or T cells enriched from blood (not recorded which). The V gene is TRBV19, the J gene TRBJ1-5; D gene ambiguous. The TCR sequence derives from a young woman who had recovered from COVID-19. CDR3 protein: CASSLEGNWVSNQPQHF. CDR3 coding DNA: TGTGCCAGTAGCCTAGAGGGAAATTGGGTGAGCAATCAGCCCCAGCATTTT.